These 4 T cell receptor beta chains came from one sample sequenced in a study of blood T cell repertoires in COVID-19. TCRdb's table, derived via immunoSEQ multiplex PCR, lists solely in-frame clones and lacks some. The repertoire holds roughly 70,000 clones, with about 90% as singletons. The sequencing input was peripheral blood. The receptors here all came from a human donor in a cohort sampled during active COVID-19.

The chain joins TRBV3-1 (or the pseudogene TRBV3-2) to TRBJ1-3, with TRBD1 as a possible D gene (5 bases). Germline values: CDR1 LGHDT, CDR2 YNNKEL (reference sequence). The V gene lost 0 bases and the J gene lost 1 base, with 16 bases spanning the gap. The CDR3 runs to 18 residues. CDR3 sequence: CASSQENKTEISGNTIYF. The CDR3 DNA reads TGTGCCAGCAGCCAAGAGAATAAGACAGAAATATCTGGAAACACCATATATTTT.

V is TRBV3-1 (or the pseudogene TRBV3-2) and J is TRBJ2-6, with D tentatively TRBD1 (5 bases). V lost 2 bases and J 1 base, leaving 12 bases between the germline ends. The CDR3 length is 17 residues. Germline V gene sequence: CDR1 LGHDT, CDR2 YNNKEL (reference sequence). The CDR3 nucleotides are TGTGCCAGCAGCCAATTTAGGGGATTATCTGGGGCCAACGTCCTGACTTTC. Protein product: CASSQFRGLSGANVLTF.

This chain uses TRBV15 with TRBJ1-2; unclear D gene. The germline gives CDR1 LNHNV, CDR2 YYDKDF (reference sequence). The CDR3 contains 12 residues. The V end was cut by 0 bases, the J end by 13 bases, with 12 bases between. The chain's CDR3 is CATSRDLSESTF. CDR3 sequence (DNA): TGTGCCACCAGCAGAGATCTCTCGGAGTCCACCTTC.

This chain links TRBV11-2 with TRBJ2-3; TRBD1 aligns across 7 bases. This CDR3 has 16 amino acids. The germline CDR1 and CDR2 sequences are SGHAT and FQNNGV. Trimming removed 5 bases from V and 1 base from J; junction bases left unmatched: 9. The CDR3 reads CASSGRTGGGTDTQYF. Here the CDR3 DNA reads TGTGCCAGCAGCGGAAGGACAGGTGGGGGCACAGATACGCAGTATTTT.